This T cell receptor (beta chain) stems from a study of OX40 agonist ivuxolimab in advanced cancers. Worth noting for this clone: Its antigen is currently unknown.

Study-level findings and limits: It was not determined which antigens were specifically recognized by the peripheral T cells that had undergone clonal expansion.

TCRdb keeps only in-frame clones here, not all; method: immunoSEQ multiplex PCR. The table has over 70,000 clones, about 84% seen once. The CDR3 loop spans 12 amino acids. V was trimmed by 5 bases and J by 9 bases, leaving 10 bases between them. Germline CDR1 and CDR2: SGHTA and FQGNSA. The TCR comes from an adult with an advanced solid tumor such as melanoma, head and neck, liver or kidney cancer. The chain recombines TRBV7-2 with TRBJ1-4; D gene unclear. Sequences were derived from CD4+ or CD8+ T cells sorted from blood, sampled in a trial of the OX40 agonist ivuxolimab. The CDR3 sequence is CASSNKLKKLFF. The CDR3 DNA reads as TGTGCCAGCAGCAATAAGTTAAAAAAACTGTTTTTT.